Below, one TCR beta chain is given with its context. This may arise from a read error, as a much more abundant clone is one base away. These data belong to a study of tumor and adjacent non-tumor tissue in lung cancer. Overall study context: Patients comprised 12 adenocarcinoma, a couple of squamous cell carcinoma and 1 small cell lung cancer.

The library came from three nested PCR rounds adapted from ARM-PCR protocols. TCRdb reanalysed the multiplex PCR reads using MiXCR and keeps one entry per CDR3 protein. Altogether tens of thousands of distinct CDR3 sequences are present, roughly 56% being singletons, with the ten largest covering just over 20%. The CDR3 totals 13 residues. CDR1 is SGHNT and CDR2 is YYREEE in the germline V gene (reference sequence). The trim removed 1 base at V and 6 bases at J, leaving 4 bases unmatched. The template was RNA from unsorted bulk tissue. The chain combines TRBV5-4 with TRBJ2-7, with 7 bases identical to TRBD1. Sequences were obtained from lung tumor tissue. The clonotype was recovered from a man between 50 and 59 years old with non-small cell lung cancer. The CDR3 is CASSLIGGGEQYF. The CDR3 coding sequence is TGTGCCAGCAGCTTGATAGGGGGCGGCGAGCAGTACTTC.